Following are 28 T cell receptor beta chains from one sample sequenced in a study of T cell responses to AZD1222 COVID-19 vaccine. Sequenced by immunoSEQ multiplex PCR; TCRdb stores in-frame clones only, minus some. The sample has about 150,000 clones; about 86% are singletons. This specimen was peripheral blood, taken on day 0 of MenACWY control vaccination. The receptors were sampled from an adult in good health.

The V call is TRBV28, the J call TRBJ2-5; D might be TRBD2 (6 bases). CDR1 and CDR2 from the germline V gene are MDHEN and SYDVKM. The CDR3 sequence is 16 residues long. The V end lost 2 bases, the J end lost 2 bases, and 15 bases lay between the germline ends. Here the CDR3 DNA reads TGTGCCAGCAGTTTAGGCCGGGCCGGGGGACAAGAGACCCAGTACTTC. This translates into CASSLGRAGGQETQYF.

This chain connects TRBV6-5 to TRBJ2-4; D is perhaps TRBD1 or TRBD2 (6 bases each). Germline CDR1 and CDR2: MNHEY and SVGAGI. The V end lost 0 bases, the J end lost 12 bases, and 18 bases lay between the germline ends. There are 15 residues in the CDR3. The CDR3 protein is CASSYSRGLTGGQYF. The CDR3 DNA sequence: TGTGCCAGCAGTTACTCGCGGGGCTTGACAGGTGGTCAGTACTTC.

V usage is TRBV9 and J usage is TRBJ2-3, with D perhaps TRBD2 (5 bases). V was pared by 0 bases and J by 10 bases, with 18 bases between. The germline gives CDR1 SGDLS, CDR2 YYNGEE. The CDR3 length is 15 residues. CDR3 nucleotides: TGTGCCAGCAGCGTAGGCGGCGGGTCAGGTGAGGCGCAGTATTTT. Translated, it gives CASSVGGGSGEAQYF.

This chain connects TRBV28 to TRBJ2-4; perhaps TRBD2 as D (7 bases). Trimming stripped 4 bases from V and 1 base from J, with 11 bases between. The germline V gene has CDR1 MDHEN and CDR2 SYDVKM. CDR3 size: 15 residues. The CDR3 DNA reads as TGTGCCAGCAGTTCGGGGGGCGAGGCCAAAAACATTCAGTACTTC. It encodes CASSSGGEAKNIQYF. Filled out from reference TRBV28 and TRBJ2-4, the complete variable domain reads DVKVTQSSRYLVKRTGEKVFLECVQDMDHENMFWYRQDPGLGLRLIYFSYDVKMKEKGDIPEGYSVSREKKERFSLILESASTNQTSMYLCASSSGGEAKNIQYFGAGTRLSVL.

The rearrangement joins TRBV5-4 to TRBJ1-2; D perhaps matches TRBD1 (6 bases). CDR3 length: 14 amino acids. Germline V gene lookup returns CDR1 SGHNT and CDR2 YYREEE (reference sequence). V was cut by 5 bases and J by 4 bases, with 15 bases left in between. Here the CDR3 DNA reads TGTGCCAGCAGGGCCGGACAGAGTATCTATGGCTACACCTTC. Amino acids: CASRAGQSIYGYTF.

V gene TRBV12-3 or TRBV12-4 combines with J gene TRBJ2-1; D is possibly TRBD1 (5 bases). V lost 6 bases and J 10 bases, leaving 13 bases between the germline ends. The CDR3 is 12 residues long. CDR3 sequence: CASRPGQMEQFF. The CDR3, as DNA: TGTGCCAGCAGACCAGGGCAGATGGAGCAGTTCTTC.

The genes are TRBV10-3 and TRBJ2-3; 8 bases align to TRBD2. This CDR3 region has 15 residues. Germline CDR1 reads ENHRY; CDR2 reads SYGVKD. The V segment lost 7 bases and the J segment 5 bases; nucleotides outside the gene matches: 11. The CDR3 spells CAINLIGGRRDTQYF. The CDR3 coding sequence is TGTGCCATCAATTTAATCGGCGGGAGGCGAGATACGCAGTATTTT.

V is TRBV5-4 and J is TRBJ1-2, with 7 bases identical to TRBD1. Per the germline V gene, CDR1 is SGHNT and CDR2 is YYREEE (reference sequence). The CDR3 extends over 17 amino acids. V trimming: 2 bases; J trimming: 2 bases; junction bases outside the gene matches: 12. The CDR3 loop is CASSFGGGFNVNYGYTF. Written as DNA, the CDR3 is TGTGCCAGCAGCTTCGGAGGGGGCTTTAATGTGAACTATGGCTACACCTTC. Using reference TRBV5-4 and TRBJ1-2 for the parts outside the CDR3, the full variable domain is ETGVTQSPTHLIKTRGQQVTLRCSSQSGHNTVSWYQQALGQGPQFIFQYYREEENGRGNFPPRFSGLQFPNYSSELNVNALELDDSALYLCASSFGGGFNVNYGYTFGSGTRLTVV.

V is TRBV21-1 and J is TRBJ2-7. TRBV21-1 has pseudogene status. There are 14 residues in the CDR3. CDR3: CASSKDETHYEQYV. CDR3 bases: TGTGCCAGCAGCAAAGATGAGACCCACTACGAGCAGTACGTC.

The chain joins TRBV6-2 or TRBV6-3 to TRBJ1-2; D call uncertain. The V gene's germline CDR1 is MNHEY and CDR2 SVGEGT. The CDR3 contains 13 residues. V lost 6 bases and J 0 bases, leaving 8 bases between the germline ends. CDR3 DNA: TGTGCCAGCAGCCCCGGGACTAACTATGGCTACACCTTC. Translating it yields CASSPGTNYGYTF.

The CDR3 coding sequence is TGTGCCAGCAGCTCCTCCGGGGGCTACGAGCAGTACTTC. Its translation is CASSSSGGYEQYF. The V and J genes are TRBV7-2 and TRBJ2-7; tentative D call: TRBD2 (6 bases). The germline gives CDR1 SGHTA, CDR2 FQGNSA. Trimming removed 4 bases at V and 3 bases at J, with 10 bases between. This CDR3 is built from 13 residues.

This clone was recorded once. The chain couples TRBV6-1 to TRBJ1-1, with 7 positions matching TRBD1. This CDR3 has 17 amino acids. V shed 2 bases, J shed 2 bases, and the junction held 11 bases outside the gene matches. Germline V gives CDR1 MNHNS, CDR2 SASEGT. CDR3 protein: CASSEKGAGGINTEAFF. The CDR3 region has the DNA TGTGCCAGCAGTGAAAAGGGGGCAGGGGGTATCAACACTGAAGCTTTCTTT.

The gene calls are TRBV7-6 and TRBJ1-3; D may be TRBD1 (6 bases). Deletions cut 3 bases from V and 2 bases from J, with 11 bases between. CDR1 is SGHVS, CDR2 FNYEAQ, per germline. The CDR3 contains 15 residues. As DNA, the CDR3 is TGTGCCAGCAGCTTGTCACAGGGTCCTGGAAACACCATATATTTT. Translated, it gives CASSLSQGPGNTIYF. Variable domain in full (rest from reference TRBV7-6 and TRBJ1-3): GAGVSQSPRYKVTKRGQDVALRCDPISGHVSLYWYRQALGQGPEFLTYFNYEAQQDKSGLPNDRFSAERPEGSISTLTIQRTEQRDSAMYRCASSLSQGPGNTIYFGEGSWLTVV.

The chain employs TRBV10-3 and TRBJ1-1; D uncertain. The CDR3 consists of 13 residues. Trimming removed 8 bases at V and 0 bases at J, with 10 bases between. Per the germline V gene, CDR1 is ENHRY and CDR2 is SYGVKD. CDR3 in DNA: TGTGCCATCGAGAGCTCCTTGAACACTGAAGCTTTCTTT. Translated: CAIESSLNTEAFF.

The V call is TRBV6-5, the J call TRBJ2-1, with 8 bases matching TRBD2. The germline V gene encodes CDR1 MNHEY and CDR2 SVGAGI. The CDR3 consists of 16 residues. J was trimmed by 7 bases and V by 2 bases; bases with no gene match: 10. The CDR3 DNA reads as TGTGCCAGCAGTTACGACCCAGCGGGAGCTCGGAATGAGCAGTTCTTC. Residues: CASSYDPAGARNEQFF.

As regards this clone: One end of the junction is discordant with germline, which a read error may explain. This chain connects TRBV9 to TRBJ1-2; tentative D call: TRBD1 (5 bases). CDR1 and CDR2 from the germline V gene are SGDLS and YYNGEE. The CDR3 is made up of 15 amino acids. The CDR3 DNA is TGTGCCAGCAGAGTAGCTACGGGGCAGGGACCCGGCTACACCTTC. This translates into CASRVATGQGPGYTF.

The rearrangement uses TRBV12-3 or TRBV12-4 and TRBJ1-2; 8 nucleotides agree with TRBD1. The CDR3 covers 13 residues. V lost 3 bases, J lost 8 bases, and 5 bases stayed unmatched. CDR3 loop: CASSLETGEGYTF. Written as DNA, the CDR3 is TGTGCCAGCAGTTTGGAGACAGGGGAAGGCTACACCTTC.

The V and J genes are TRBV11-3 and TRBJ2-7, with D possibly being TRBD2 (7 bases). Trimming shortened V by 3 bases and J by 3 bases, and 15 bases separated the two germline ends. CDR1 SGHNT and CDR2 YENEEA come from the germline V gene. The CDR3 extends over 15 amino acids. This CDR3 is CASSLGGLVFYEQYF. In DNA form, the CDR3 reads TGTGCCAGCAGCTTGGGGGGGCTGGTATTCTACGAGCAGTACTTC. The whole variable domain, remainder taken from reference TRBV11-3 and TRBJ2-7, is EAGVVQSPRYKIIEKKQPVAFWCNPISGHNTLYWYLQNLGQGPELLIRYENEEAVDDSQLPKDRFSAERLKGVDSTLKIQPAELGDSAVYLCASSLGGLVFYEQYFGPGTRLTVT.

The V and J genes are TRBV5-1 and TRBJ1-5, with D possibly matching TRBD1 (5 bases). Germline V CDR1 and CDR2: SGHRS, YFSETQ. The CDR3 loop spans 14 amino acids. Trimming took 4 bases from V and 2 from J, leaving 10 bases between them. The CDR3 nucleotides read TGCGCCAGCAGCCGGGACGGGCGCAATCAGCCCCAGCATTTT. It yields the protein CASSRDGRNQPQHF.

V is TRBV14 and J is TRBJ1-6; no clear D gene. Germline CDR1 SGHDN, CDR2 FVKESK. The CDR3 runs to 15 residues. The V end was cut by 2 bases, the J end by 4 bases, with 9 bases between. The chain's CDR3 is CASSQQRMYNSPLHF. CDR3 nucleotides: TGTGCCAGCAGCCAACAACGGATGTATAATTCACCCCTCCACTTT.

The chain employs TRBV3-1 (or the pseudogene TRBV3-2) and TRBJ2-5; D gene unclear. With 2 bases removed from V and 2 bases from J, the gap between germline ends came to 9 bases. Germline CDR1 and CDR2: LGHDT and YNNKEL (reference sequence). This CDR3 is built from 14 residues. This CDR3 reads CASSQKSSQETQYF. In DNA, the CDR3 is TGTGCCAGCAGCCAAAAGAGTTCGCAAGAGACCCAGTACTTC.

The chain carries TRBV6-2 or TRBV6-3 and TRBJ2-1; TRBD2 is a possible D gene (6 bases). Germline CDR1 reads MNHEY; CDR2 reads SVGEGT. The CDR3 is 16 amino acids. V lost 6 bases and J lost 8, with 23 bases in between. The CDR3 loop is CASSQHLFPRRDEQFF. Written as DNA, the CDR3 is TGTGCCAGCAGCCAACACCTCTTTCCCCGGAGGGATGAGCAGTTCTTC.

This chain joins TRBV4-1 and TRBJ1-2; possibly TRBD1 for D (5 bases). Germline loops: CDR1 MGHRA, CDR2 YSYEKL. The CDR3 is made up of 12 amino acids. Trimming left V 5 bases short and J 2 bases short, with 6 bases between. The CDR3 loop reads CASSWGNYGYTF. CDR3 DNA: TGCGCCAGCAGCTGGGGGAACTATGGCTACACCTTC.

The gene calls are TRBV9 and TRBJ2-2; 8 bases are a match to TRBD1. V lost 4 bases, J lost 6 bases, and 8 bases stayed unmatched. CDR1 is SGDLS and CDR2 is YYNGEE in the germline V gene. This CDR3 region has 15 residues. CDR3: CASSTTGGFAGELFF. For the CDR3, the DNA is TGTGCCAGCAGCACTACAGGGGGTTTCGCCGGGGAGCTGTTTTTT.

This rearrangement joins TRBV6-1 to TRBJ1-6; 9 nucleotides match TRBD1. V trimming: 4 bases; J trimming: 2 bases; junction bases outside the gene matches: 6. This CDR3 is built from 17 residues. Germline V gene sequence: CDR1 MNHNS, CDR2 SASEGT. CDR3 in amino acids: CASSVMGQGAYNSPLHF. CDR3 DNA sequence: TGTGCCAGCAGTGTTATGGGACAGGGTGCCTATAATTCACCCCTCCACTTT.

This clone was counted only a few times. The V gene is TRBV28, the J gene TRBJ1-5; D is undetermined. V was clipped by 2 bases and J by 3 bases, with 17 bases between them. The CDR3 is made up of 17 amino acids. Germline V CDR1 and CDR2: MDHEN, SYDVKM. CDR3 nucleotides: TGTGCCAGCAGTTTAACCGACACCCGATTCTTCAATCAGCCCCAGCATTTT. Protein product: CASSLTDTRFFNQPQHF.

The chain employs TRBV7-6 and TRBJ2-6; D is perhaps TRBD1 (6 bases). Trimming shortened V by 0 bases and J by 0 bases, and 12 bases separated the two germline ends. CDR1 and CDR2 (germline): SGHVS, FNYEAQ. The CDR3 has 18 residues. The CDR3 loop is CASSLAATGFSGANVLTF. The CDR3 DNA reads as TGTGCCAGCAGCTTAGCTGCTACAGGGTTCTCTGGGGCCAACGTCCTGACTTTC.

The rearrangement joins TRBV7-9 to TRBJ1-6; no definite D call. V dropped 11 bases and J dropped 7 bases, with 15 bases sitting between them. CDR1 and CDR2 from the germline V gene are SEHNR and FQNEAQ (reference sequence). This CDR3 spans 13 amino acids. The CDR3 loop is CASQASINSPLHF. CDR3 sequence (DNA): TGTGCCTCCCAGGCCTCGATAAATTCACCCCTCCACTTT.